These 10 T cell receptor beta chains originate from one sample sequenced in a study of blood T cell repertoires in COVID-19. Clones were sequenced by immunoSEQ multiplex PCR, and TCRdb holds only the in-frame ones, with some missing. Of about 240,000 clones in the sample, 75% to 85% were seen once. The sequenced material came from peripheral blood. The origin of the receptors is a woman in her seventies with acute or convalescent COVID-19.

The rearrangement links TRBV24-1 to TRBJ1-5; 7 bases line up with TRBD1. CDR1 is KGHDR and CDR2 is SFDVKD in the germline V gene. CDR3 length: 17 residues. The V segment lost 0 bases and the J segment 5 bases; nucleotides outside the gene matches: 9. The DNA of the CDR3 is TGTGCCACCAGTGATTTGCGGGACAGCAGAAACCATCAGCCCCAGCATTTT. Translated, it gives CATSDLRDSRNHQPQHF.

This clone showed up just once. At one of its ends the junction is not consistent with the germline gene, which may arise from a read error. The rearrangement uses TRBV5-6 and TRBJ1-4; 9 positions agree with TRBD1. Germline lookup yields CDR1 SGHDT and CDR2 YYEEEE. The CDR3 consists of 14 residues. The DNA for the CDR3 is TGTGCCGGCAGCCCTGGGACAGGGCGAGAAAAACTGTTTTTT. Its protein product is CAGSPGTGREKLFF. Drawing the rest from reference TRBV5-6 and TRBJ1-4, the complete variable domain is DAGVTQSPTHLIKTRGQQVTLRCSPKSGHDTVSWYQQALGQGPQFIFQYYEEEERQRGNFPDRFSGHQFPNYSSELNVNALLLGDSALYLCAGSPGTGREKLFFGSGTQLSVL.

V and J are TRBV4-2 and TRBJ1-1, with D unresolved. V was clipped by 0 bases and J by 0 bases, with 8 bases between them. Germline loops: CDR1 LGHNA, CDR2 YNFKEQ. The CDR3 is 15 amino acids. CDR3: CASSQDLGLNTEAFF. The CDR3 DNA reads TGTGCCAGCAGCCAAGATCTCGGTCTGAACACTGAAGCTTTCTTT.

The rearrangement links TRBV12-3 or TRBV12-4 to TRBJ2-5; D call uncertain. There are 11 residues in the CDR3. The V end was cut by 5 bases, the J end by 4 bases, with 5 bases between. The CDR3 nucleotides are TGTGCCAGCAGTGCTAGAGAGACCCAGTACTTC. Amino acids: CASSARETQYF.

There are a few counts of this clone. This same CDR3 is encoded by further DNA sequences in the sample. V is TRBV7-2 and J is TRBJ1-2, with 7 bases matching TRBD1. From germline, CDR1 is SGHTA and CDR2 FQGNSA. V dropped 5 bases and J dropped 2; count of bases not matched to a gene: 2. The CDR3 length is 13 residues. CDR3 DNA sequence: TGTGCCAGCAGCCCGGACAGGAACTATGGCTACACCTTC. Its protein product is CASSPDRNYGYTF.

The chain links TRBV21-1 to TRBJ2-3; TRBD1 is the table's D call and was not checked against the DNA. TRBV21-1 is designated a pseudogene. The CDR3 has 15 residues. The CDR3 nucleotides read TGTGCCAGCATCAACCCGAGACAGGGTATAGATACGCAGTATTTT. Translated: CASINPRQGIDTQYF.

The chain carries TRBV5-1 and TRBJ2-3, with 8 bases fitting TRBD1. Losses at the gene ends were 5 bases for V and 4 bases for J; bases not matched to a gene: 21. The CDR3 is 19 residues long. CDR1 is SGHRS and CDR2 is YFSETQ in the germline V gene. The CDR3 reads CASRKSVTRTGSGADTQYF. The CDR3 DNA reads TGCGCCAGCAGGAAGTCAGTGACCCGGACAGGGAGTGGGGCAGATACGCAGTATTTT.

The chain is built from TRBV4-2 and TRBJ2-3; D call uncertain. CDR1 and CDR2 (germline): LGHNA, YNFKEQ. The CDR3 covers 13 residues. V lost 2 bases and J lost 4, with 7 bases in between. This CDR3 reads CASSQFQSDTQYF. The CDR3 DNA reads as TGTGCCAGCAGCCAATTCCAGTCAGATACGCAGTATTTT.

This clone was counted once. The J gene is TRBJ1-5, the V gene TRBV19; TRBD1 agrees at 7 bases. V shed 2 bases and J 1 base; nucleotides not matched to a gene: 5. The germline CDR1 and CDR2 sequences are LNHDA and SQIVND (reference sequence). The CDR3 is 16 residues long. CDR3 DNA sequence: TGTGCCAGTAGTATAAGTGGGACAGTGAGCAATCAGCCCCAGCATTTT. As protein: CASSISGTVSNQPQHF.

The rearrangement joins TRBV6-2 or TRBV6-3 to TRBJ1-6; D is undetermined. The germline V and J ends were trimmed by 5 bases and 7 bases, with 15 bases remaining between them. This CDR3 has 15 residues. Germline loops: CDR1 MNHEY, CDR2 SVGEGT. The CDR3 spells CASSPEASWNSPLHF. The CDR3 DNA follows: TGTGCCAGCAGTCCCGAAGCCTCTTGGAATTCACCCCTCCACTTT.